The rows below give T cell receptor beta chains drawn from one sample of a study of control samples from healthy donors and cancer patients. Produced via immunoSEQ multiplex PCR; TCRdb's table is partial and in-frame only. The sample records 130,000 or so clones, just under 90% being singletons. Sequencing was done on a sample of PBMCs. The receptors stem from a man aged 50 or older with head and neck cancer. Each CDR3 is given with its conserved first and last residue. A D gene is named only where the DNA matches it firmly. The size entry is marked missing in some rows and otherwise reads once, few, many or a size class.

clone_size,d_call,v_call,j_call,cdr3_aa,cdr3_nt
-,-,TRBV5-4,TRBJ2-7,CASSLDRALAYEQYF,TGTGCCAGCAGCTTGGACAGAGCACTCGCCTACGAGCAGTACTTC
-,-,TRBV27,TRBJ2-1,CASSLAAELYNEQFF,TGTGCCAGCAGTTTAGCCGCCGAGCTCTACAATGAGCAGTTCTTC
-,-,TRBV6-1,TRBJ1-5,CASSDGGYQPQHF,TGTGCCAGCAGTGATGGTGGGTATCAGCCCCAGCATTTT
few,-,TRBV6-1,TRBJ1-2,CASSEYVYGQGNYGYTF,TGTGCCAGCAGTGAATACGTATATGGACAAGGAAACTATGGCTACACCTTC
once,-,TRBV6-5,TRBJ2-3,CASMKRLGFADTQYF,TGTGCCAGCATGAAAAGATTAGGGTTCGCAGATACGCAGTATTTT
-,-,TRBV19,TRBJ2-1,CASSRNPPQLEQFF,TGTGCCAGTAGTAGAAACCCCCCCCAGTTGGAGCAGTTCTTC
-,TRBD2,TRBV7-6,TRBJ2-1,CASSLAGGKDEQFF,TGTGCCAGCAGCTTAGCGGGGGGGAAGGATGAGCAGTTCTTC
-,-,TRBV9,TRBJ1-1,CASSETVLNTEAFF,TGTGCCAGCAGCGAGACAGTCCTGAACACTGAAGCTTTCTTT
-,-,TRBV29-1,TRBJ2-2,CSVRGTSNTGELFF,TGCAGCGTTCGAGGGACATCGAACACCGGGGAGCTGTTTTTT
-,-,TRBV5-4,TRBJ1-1,CASSFSDTEAFF,TGTGCCAGCAGCTTTTCGGACACTGAAGCTTTCTTT
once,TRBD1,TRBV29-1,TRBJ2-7,CSVELTGAYEQYF,TGCAGCGTTGAATTGACAGGGGCCTACGAGCAGTACTTC
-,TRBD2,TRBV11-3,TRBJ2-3,CASSRPFPSTSGCTDTQYF,TGTGCCAGCAGCCGACCCTTCCCCTCCACTAGCGGCTGCACAGATACGCAGTATTTT
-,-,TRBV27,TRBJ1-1,CASSLGGPNTEAFF,TGTGCCAGCAGTTTAGGGGGGCCGAACACTGAAGCTTTCTTT
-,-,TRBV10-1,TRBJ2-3,CASSGTSESDTQYF,TGCGCCAGCTCAGGAACCAGCGAATCAGATACGCAGTATTTT
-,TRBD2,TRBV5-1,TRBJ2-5,CASSLGLAGVETQYF,TGCGCCAGCAGCCTGGGACTAGCGGGAGTAGAGACCCAGTACTTC